This TCR beta chain was sequenced during a study of cytomegalovirus exposure and HLA in healthy donors. Study as a whole: Of fewer than 450 genotyped donors, more than 70% clustered with self-reported Caucasian donors. General observations from the study: Reported performance of the classifier showed diagnosis of cytomegalovirus status with high specificity and sensitivity. Analysis performed later found 16,000 or so TCR beta sequences associated with HLA alleles at 0.05 false discovery rate.

Primers included in the PCR were 60 Vbeta and 13 Jbeta primers. Clones were sequenced by immunoSEQ multiplex PCR, and TCRdb holds only the in-frame ones, with some missing. The sample has roughly 140,000 clones, 75% to 85% seen once. A remark on this clone: Its antigen is not known.

The sample was PBMCs. The receptor was isolated from a human donor in good health.

The CDR3 DNA is TGTGCCAGCAGCTTGTGGGGGACTAGCGGGTTTTACGAGCAGTACTTC. Protein sequence: CASSLWGTSGFYEQYF. The chain employs TRBV5-6 and TRBJ2-7, with 12 bases matching TRBD2. The J segment lost 4 bases and the V segment lost 1 base, leaving 6 bases of the junction unmatched. The CDR3 sequence is 16 residues long. Germline V gives CDR1 SGHDT, CDR2 YYEEEE.